This T cell receptor beta chain stems from a study of blood T cell repertoires in COVID-19. Study-wide context: Spain, Italy and the United States supplied samples that represented acute and convalescent COVID-19. The analysed material was cDNA or gDNA that came from T cells, B-cell-depleted T cells, or PBMCs.

Trimming stripped 5 bases from V and 8 bases from J, with 12 bases between. Germline-derived CDR1 and CDR2 are KGHDR and SFDVKD. CDR3 length: 14 amino acids. In the original analysis: Estimated nucleated cell counts came from reference gene primer amplification. Only in-frame clones appear in the TCRdb table, and some are missing; sequencing was by immunoSEQ multiplex PCR. V and J calls and clone size are as listed in that table; D and trimming were resolved from the DNA. This sample carries fewer than 300,000 clones, roughly 86% of them seen once, and the ten largest clones take around 0.78%. The sequence was obtained from a woman in her 30s with acute or convalescent COVID-19. The chain joins TRBV24-1 to TRBJ2-6, with D tentatively TRBD1 (6 bases). Sample: peripheral blood. The CDR3: CATSGPTGSNVLTF. Written as DNA, the CDR3 is TGTGCCACCAGTGGCCCGACAGGTTCCAACGTCCTGACTTTC.